The clone carrying this T cell receptor (beta chain) was observed a handful of times. What it binds is not known. TCRdb processed the 5' RACE reads anew with MiXCR; each CDR3 protein has one entry. This table has approximately 500,000 distinct CDR3 sequences, 12% to 15% appearing once. Germline V lookup: CDR1 SGHRS, CDR2 YFSETQ. The CDR3 has 15 residues. Trimming took 1 base from V and 8 from J, leaving 16 bases between them. The sample originates from a study of identical twins. Findings and caveats of the study: Conclusions rested on cross-sectional statistics rather than following the same donors. Within twin pairs, the out-of-frame alpha sequences they shared showed excess low generation probability.

This sample also appeared in a second study, on yellow fever vaccine responses in identical twins.

The sequence was collected from a woman aged 18-29 years in good health. The chain recombines TRBV5-1 with TRBJ2-1; D perhaps matches TRBD2 (5 bases). Sequencing input: CD4+ T cells sorted from blood. The CDR3 here is CASSLNPEVGDEQFF. Written as DNA, the CDR3 is TGCGCCAGCAGCTTGAATCCGGAGGTGGGCGATGAGCAGTTCTTC.